Following are 24 T cell receptor beta chains from one sample sequenced in a study of lymphopenia after photon versus proton radiotherapy. Some clones are missing from TCRdb's copy, which holds only in-frame ones; the method was immunoSEQ multiplex PCR. The sample has roughly 65,000 clones, roughly 88% seen once. Source: peripheral blood, taken from a patient treated with photon-based radiotherapy. The receptors originated from a woman between 65 and 79 years old with pancreatic cancer.

This clone was counted only a few times. The gene calls are TRBV4-2 and TRBJ1-4; D unresolved. The ends were cut back, 0 bases at V and 5 bases at J, with 4 bases in the middle. This CDR3 is built from 13 residues. Germline CDR1 reads LGHNA; CDR2 reads YNFKEQ. As DNA, the CDR3 is TGTGCCAGCAGCCAAGATCCCAATGAAAAACTGTTTTTT. This codes for CASSQDPNEKLFF.

The CDR3 DNA is TGTGCCAGCAGGCGACAGGGGCAAGAGACCCAGTACTTC. This gives the protein CASRRQGQETQYF. The J gene is TRBJ2-5, the V gene TRBV2; TRBD1 matches 8 bases. Germline V lookup: CDR1 SNHLY, CDR2 FYNNEI. V trimming: 6 bases; J trimming: 2 bases; junction bases outside the gene matches: 2. This CDR3 region has 13 residues.

Here the CDR3 DNA reads TGCGCCAGTGGTCGGGCGAACACTGAAGCTTTCTTT. Protein: CASGRANTEAFF. V usage is TRBV5-1 and J usage is TRBJ1-1; no definite D call. Trimming removed 8 bases from V and 1 base from J, with 9 bases in between. This CDR3 spans 12 amino acids. The germline V gene encodes CDR1 SGHRS and CDR2 YFSETQ.

The chain is built from TRBV19 and TRBJ1-1, with 7 nucleotides matching TRBD1. The length of the CDR3 is 15 residues. Germline V CDR1 and CDR2: LNHDA, SQIVND (reference sequence). V lost 5 bases, J lost 0 bases, and 6 bases stayed unmatched. This CDR3 reads CASSPTGQMNTEAFF. CDR3 DNA: TGTGCCAGTAGTCCTACGGGACAGATGAACACTGAAGCTTTCTTT.

The gene calls are TRBV11-2 and TRBJ2-5; 7 bases align to TRBD1. The DNA end favors TRBJ2-7, so the J call may be wrong. The CDR3 runs to 15 residues. Germline CDR1 SGHAT, CDR2 FQNNGV. The CDR3, as DNA: TGTGCCAGCAGCTTAGATCTCCCTACAGGGGCCGAGCAGTACTTC. It translates to CASSLDLPTGAEQYF.

This chain links TRBV5-1 with TRBJ1-1; D possibly corresponds to TRBD1 (6 bases). V was pared by 5 bases and J by 2 bases, with 13 bases between. CDR3 size: 14 residues. Germline V gene lookup returns CDR1 SGHRS and CDR2 YFSETQ. This CDR3 is CASRKGGSNTEAFF. CDR3 bases: TGCGCCAGCAGGAAAGGGGGTTCAAACACTGAAGCTTTCTTT.

In its sample, this clone was seen a few times. The chain uses TRBV28 and TRBJ1-4; D unresolved. Trimming took off 2 bases at V and 8 bases at J, with 9 bases between the two ends. CDR3 size: 13 residues. The V gene's germline CDR1 is MDHEN and CDR2 SYDVKM. In DNA, the CDR3 is TGTGCCAGCAGTTTAGGGCTAAGAGAAAAACTGTTTTTT. Its protein is CASSLGLREKLFF.

The chain has TRBV28 and TRBJ1-2; possible D gene TRBD1, 6 bases. Per the germline V gene, CDR1 is MDHEN and CDR2 is SYDVKM. CDR3 size: 13 residues. V dropped 6 bases and J dropped 7 bases, with 15 bases sitting between them. The CDR3 DNA follows: TGTGCCAGCAGAACCACAGGGAGAGGTGGCTACACCTTC. This gives the protein CASRTTGRGGYTF.

This chain links TRBV7-9 with TRBJ2-3; perhaps TRBD2 as D (5 bases). V lost 1 base to trimming and J lost 1 base, with 15 bases between them. CDR3 length: 17 amino acids. CDR1 and CDR2 from the germline V gene are SEHNR and FQNEAQ (reference sequence). In DNA form, the CDR3 reads TGTGCCAGCAGCTTAGGGTTCCTAGCCCCTGGCACAGATACGCAGTATTTT. This codes for CASSLGFLAPGTDTQYF.

This rearrangement joins TRBV19 to TRBJ2-2; TRBD2 might be the D (6 bases). The length of the CDR3 is 14 residues. Germline V gene lookup returns CDR1 LNHDA and CDR2 SQIVND (reference sequence). The germline V and J ends were trimmed by 5 bases and 6 bases, with 13 bases remaining between them. The CDR3, as DNA: TGTGCCAGTAGTCCCCGCAGCGGGTCCGGGGAGCTGTTTTTT. Translated, it gives CASSPRSGSGELFF.

The rearrangement uses TRBV5-1 and TRBJ1-4, with 7 bases lining up with TRBD1. The trim removed 3 bases at V and 3 bases at J, leaving 11 bases unmatched. The CDR3 loop spans 17 amino acids. Germline-derived CDR1 and CDR2 are SGHRS and YFSETQ. This CDR3 reads CASSSRPTGTANEKLFF. The DNA for the CDR3 is TGCGCCAGCAGCTCTCGACCGACAGGGACAGCTAATGAAAAACTGTTTTTT. Full variable domain (rest looked up from reference TRBV5-1 and TRBJ1-4): KAGVTQTPRYLIKTRGQQVTLSCSPISGHRSVSWYQQTPGQGLQFLFEYFSETQRNKGNFPGRFSGRQFSNSRSEMNVSTLELGDSALYLCASSSRPTGTANEKLFFGSGTQLSVL.

The rearrangement uses TRBV7-2 and TRBJ2-1; TRBD2 aligns across 12 bases. After removal of 0 bases from V and 4 bases from J, the junction contained 1 base not matched to a gene. This CDR3 comprises 16 residues. The germline V gene has CDR1 SGHTA and CDR2 FQGNSA. In nucleotides, the CDR3 is TGTGCCAGCAGCTTAGCGACTAGCGGGAGTTACAATGAGCAGTTCTTC. As protein: CASSLATSGSYNEQFF.

This CDR3 is CASSQQGNQPQHF. DNA of the CDR3: TGTGCCAGCAGCCAACAGGGAAATCAGCCCCAGCATTTT. The chain carries TRBV4-2 and TRBJ1-5, with D perhaps TRBD1 (5 bases). The CDR3 runs to 13 residues. The V end was cut by 2 bases, the J end by 4 bases, with 6 bases between. The V gene's germline CDR1 is LGHNA and CDR2 YNFKEQ.

The V call is TRBV11-2, the J call TRBJ2-1, with a possible D match to TRBD1 (5 bases). This CDR3 comprises 14 residues. Germline values: CDR1 SGHAT, CDR2 FQNNGV. The germline V and J ends were trimmed by 8 bases and 2 bases, with 13 bases remaining between them. The CDR3 coding sequence is TGTGCCAGCGGCAGGGCGGAGACCTACAATGAGCAGTTCTTC. Encoded protein: CASGRAETYNEQFF.

This chain joins TRBV28 and TRBJ1-2; D is ambiguous. The V gene lost 3 bases and the J gene lost 4 bases, with 6 bases spanning the gap. Per the germline V gene, CDR1 is MDHEN and CDR2 is SYDVKM. The CDR3 is 12 residues long. The CDR3 DNA is TGTGCCAGCAGTTTTACGGGCTATGGCTACACCTTC. Translating gives CASSFTGYGYTF.

This sequence joins TRBV7-8 and TRBJ2-2; 9 nucleotides match TRBD2. V dropped 4 bases and J dropped 3; count of bases not matched to a gene: 6. Germline CDR1 and CDR2: SGHVS and FQNEAQ. The CDR3 runs 16 residues. CDR3 amino acids: CASSSLAGVYTGELFF. CDR3 sequence (DNA): TGTGCCAGCAGCTCCTTAGCGGGAGTATACACCGGGGAGCTGTTTTTT.

V usage is TRBV28 and J usage is TRBJ2-3; 7 bases agree with TRBD2. Per the germline V gene, CDR1 is MDHEN and CDR2 is SYDVKM. CDR3 length: 13 residues. The trim removed 6 bases at V and 6 bases at J, leaving 6 bases unmatched. The CDR3 nucleotides read TGTGCCAGCAGGAGGCAGGGAGGGGATACGCAGTATTTT. This encodes CASRRQGGDTQYF.

The chain carries TRBV2 and TRBJ2-7; tentatively, D is TRBD1 (5 bases). The CDR3 length is 13 residues. V was clipped by 2 bases and J by 5 bases, with 10 bases between them. In germline, CDR1 is SNHLY, CDR2 FYNNEI. The DNA for the CDR3 is TGTGCCAGCAGTGAACAGGGTTTCAACGAGCAGTACTTC. This encodes CASSEQGFNEQYF.

The V call is TRBV7-3, the J call TRBJ2-3; 8 bases agree with TRBD1. There are 19 residues in the CDR3. V lost 3 bases and J lost 0; bases outside the gene matches: 14. CDR1 and CDR2 (germline): SGHTA, FQGTGA. The CDR3 region has the DNA TGTGCCAGCAGCTTCCGGTCCCGGGACAGGATCCTTAGCACAGATACGCAGTATTTT. Translation gives CASSFRSRDRILSTDTQYF.

The chain combines TRBV4-2 with TRBJ2-3, with 8 positions matching TRBD1. V trimming: 4 bases; J trimming: 3 bases; junction bases outside the gene matches: 9. Germline CDR1 reads LGHNA; CDR2 reads YNFKEQ. The CDR3 is made up of 16 amino acids. The CDR3 nucleotides are TGTGCCAGCAGCCCCCAAGGACAGGGAGGAACAGATACGCAGTATTTT. Translating gives CASSPQGQGGTDTQYF.

The chain combines TRBV27 with TRBJ1-2, with 8 bases aligning to TRBD1. Germline V CDR1 and CDR2: MNHEY, SMNVEV (reference sequence). V dropped 6 bases and J dropped 3; count of bases not matched to a gene: 0. The CDR3 is made up of 12 amino acids. The CDR3 loop is CASRQGDYGYTF. As DNA, the CDR3 is TGTGCCAGCAGACAGGGGGACTATGGCTACACCTTC.

The chain is built from TRBV18 and TRBJ2-2, with D uncertain. Trimming pared 2 bases from V and 7 bases from J, leaving 5 bases between. CDR1 KGHSH and CDR2 LQKENI come from the germline V gene. The CDR3 runs 12 residues. The CDR3 reads CASSPSFGELFF. CDR3 bases: TGTGCCAGCTCACCAAGTTTCGGGGAGCTGTTTTTT.

The rearrangement links TRBV4-2 to TRBJ1-6, with 11 nucleotides matching TRBD1. Germline lookup yields CDR1 LGHNA and CDR2 YNFKEQ. V dropped 2 bases and J dropped 10; count of bases not matched to a gene: 7. CDR3 length equals 16 residues. The chain's CDR3 is CASSQPNGQGASPLHF. For the CDR3, the DNA is TGTGCCAGCAGCCAACCAAATGGACAGGGGGCCTCACCCCTCCACTTT.

The chain links TRBV5-4 to TRBJ2-2; D is possibly TRBD1 or TRBD2 (5 bases each). Germline V lookup: CDR1 SGHNT, CDR2 YYREEE (reference sequence). The CDR3 totals 15 residues. Trimming removed 4 bases at V and 6 bases at J, with 16 bases between. This CDR3 is CASSQTGRSAGELFF. CDR3 in DNA: TGTGCCAGCAGCCAAACGGGACGGTCAGCCGGGGAGCTGTTTTTT. Using reference TRBV5-4 and TRBJ2-2 for the parts outside the CDR3, the full variable domain is ETGVTQSPTHLIKTRGQQVTLRCSSQSGHNTVSWYQQALGQGPQFIFQYYREEENGRGNFPPRFSGLQFPNYSSELNVNALELDDSALYLCASSQTGRSAGELFFGEGSRLTVL.